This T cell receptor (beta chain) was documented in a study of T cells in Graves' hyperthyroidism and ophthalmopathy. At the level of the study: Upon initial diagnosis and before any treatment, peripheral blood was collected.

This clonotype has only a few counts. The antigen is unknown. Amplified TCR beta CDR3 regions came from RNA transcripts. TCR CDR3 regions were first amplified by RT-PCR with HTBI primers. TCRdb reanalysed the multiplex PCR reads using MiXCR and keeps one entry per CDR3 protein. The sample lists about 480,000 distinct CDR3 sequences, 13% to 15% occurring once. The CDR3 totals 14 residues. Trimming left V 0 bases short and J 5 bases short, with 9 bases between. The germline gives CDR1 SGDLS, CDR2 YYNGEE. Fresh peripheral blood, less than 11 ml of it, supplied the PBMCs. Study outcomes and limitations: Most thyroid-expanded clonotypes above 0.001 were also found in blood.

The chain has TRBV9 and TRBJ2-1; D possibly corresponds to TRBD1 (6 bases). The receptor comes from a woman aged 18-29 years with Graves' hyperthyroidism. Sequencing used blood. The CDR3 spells CASSVDRVHNEQFF. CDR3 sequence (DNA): TGTGCCAGCAGCGTAGACAGGGTCCACAATGAGCAGTTCTTC.